Each of the 7 T cell receptor beta chains below was sequenced from the same sample in a study of beta chain features in type 1 diabetes. The investigators reverse transcribed all of the isolated RNA, so they sequenced expressed TCRB transcripts. Libraries were prepared by immunoSEQ multiplex PCR; TCRdb keeps only in-frame clonotypes and omits some of them. The table has roughly 150,000 clones, approximately 8.1% seen once. The sequenced sample consisted of central memory CD4+ T cells from blood. These receptors came from a man younger than 30 in good health.

The V gene is TRBV6-5, the J gene TRBJ1-1; D not certain. V was pared by 2 bases and J by 9 bases, with 7 bases between. Per the germline V gene, CDR1 is MNHEY and CDR2 is SVGAGI. The CDR3 consists of 11 residues. CDR3: CASSYDKKAFF. CDR3 nucleotide sequence: TGTGCCAGCAGTTACGACAAGAAAGCTTTCTTT.

This sequence joins TRBV5-8 and TRBJ1-1; no clear D. Germline lookup yields CDR1 SGHTS and CDR2 YDEGEE. V was cut by 2 bases and J by 5 bases, with 7 bases left in between. The CDR3 is 12 amino acids. As DNA, the CDR3 is TGTGCCAGCAGCTTTCGGGGTACTGAAGCTTTCTTT. This codes for CASSFRGTEAFF.

This clone was detected many times. The chain joins TRBV7-3 to TRBJ1-2, with 8 bases matching TRBD1. Germline CDR1 and CDR2: SGHTA and FQGTGA. V gave up 5 bases and J gave up 4 bases; unmatched junction bases: 3. The length of the CDR3 is 13 residues. Written as DNA, the CDR3 is TGTGCCAGCAGCCCCCAGGGGGCCTATGGCTACACCTTC. It specifies CASSPQGAYGYTF.

This clone was observed at least ten times. The chain recombines TRBV5-6 with TRBJ2-5, with TRBD2 matching over 8 bases. Per germline, CDR1 SGHDT and CDR2 YYEEEE. This CDR3 has 14 amino acids. The ends lost 3 bases at V and 5 bases at J; junction bases unmatched: 6. For the CDR3, the DNA is TGTGCCAGCAGCTCCACGGGAGGGCAGGAGACCCAGTACTTC. Its protein is CASSSTGGQETQYF.

This clone appeared a few times. V gene TRBV7-3 combines with J gene TRBJ2-3, with 7 bases aligning to TRBD1. The CDR3 has 13 amino acids. Per the germline V gene, CDR1 is SGHTA and CDR2 is FQGTGA. V lost 5 bases, J lost 5 bases, and 4 bases stayed unmatched. CDR3 nucleotides: TGTGCCAGCAGCAGGGGGCGAGAAGATACGCAGTATTTT. Translation gives CASSRGREDTQYF.

The V and J genes are TRBV30 and TRBJ1-4; 9 bases match TRBD1. Germline CDR1 and CDR2: GTSNPN and SVGIG (reference sequence). Trimming removed 3 bases from V and 7 bases from J; junction bases left unmatched: 6. The CDR3 consists of 14 residues. CDR3 nucleotides: TGTGCCTGGAGCTCACCGGGACAGGGTGAAAAACTGTTTTTT. Translated, it gives CAWSSPGQGEKLFF.

This clone was recorded once. This rearrangement joins TRBV27 to TRBJ2-7; D not certain. CDR3 size: 12 residues. Germline V lookup: CDR1 MNHEY, CDR2 SMNVEV (reference sequence). V lost 5 bases and J 6 bases, leaving 11 bases between the germline ends. CDR3 amino acids: CASSRRVGEQYF. DNA for the CDR3: TGTGCCAGCAGTCGCCGGGTTGGCGAGCAGTACTTC.